Sequencing of this T cell receptor (beta chain) was carried out in a study of T cell repertoires in cytomegalovirus infection. TCRdb used MiXCR to reprocess the reads, holding one entry per CDR3 protein. The table has approximately 200,000 distinct CDR3 sequences, approximately 24% seen once. The CDR3 has 12 amino acids. Germline-derived CDR1 and CDR2 are SGHVS and FQNEAQ. The V and J ends lost 7 bases and 7 bases respectively, with 13 bases between them. There are many counts of this clonotype. The source is a human donor in good health (CMV status not recorded). Some clones in this sample may be carry-over from other donors' samples. The V call is TRBV7-8, the J call TRBJ1-1; D perhaps matches TRBD1 (5 bases). Sequenced input: CD8+ T cells from PBMCs. Here the CDR3 DNA reads TGTGCCAGCATCACTGATGACAGTGAAGCTTTCTTT. Residues: CASITDDSEAFF. Looking up the rest from reference TRBV7-8 and TRBJ1-1 gives the full variable domain: GAGVSQSPRYKVAKRGQDVALRCDPISGHVSLFWYQQALGQGPEFLTYFQNEAQLDKSGLPSDRFFAERPEGSVSTLKIQRTQQEDSAVYLCASITDDSEAFFGQGTRLTVV.